This TCR beta chain is drawn from a study of blood T cell repertoires in COVID-19. Whole-study context: Samples representing acute and convalescent COVID-19 were sourced from the United States, Italy and Spain. T cells, B-cell-depleted T cells, or PBMCs provided the cDNA or gDNA that served as material.

Germline lookup yields CDR1 KGHDR and CDR2 SFDVKD. The CDR3 has 14 amino acids. The V end was cut by 3 bases, the J end by 7 bases, with 11 bases between. This clone was found once. As originally analysed: It was from reference gene primer amplification that nucleated cell counts were estimated. Some clones are missing from TCRdb's copy, which holds only in-frame ones; the method was immunoSEQ multiplex PCR. The DNA gave D and trimming, while V, J and clone size come from that table. The table has fewer than 300,000 clones, approximately 86% seen once. What was sequenced was peripheral blood. The clonotype comes from a woman under 40 with acute or convalescent COVID-19. V usage is TRBV24-1 and J usage is TRBJ2-2; TRBD1 is a possible D gene (5 bases). Here the CDR3 DNA reads TGTGCCACCAGTGATCCGACAGACAGCGGGGAGCTGTTTTTT. It translates to CATSDPTDSGELFF.